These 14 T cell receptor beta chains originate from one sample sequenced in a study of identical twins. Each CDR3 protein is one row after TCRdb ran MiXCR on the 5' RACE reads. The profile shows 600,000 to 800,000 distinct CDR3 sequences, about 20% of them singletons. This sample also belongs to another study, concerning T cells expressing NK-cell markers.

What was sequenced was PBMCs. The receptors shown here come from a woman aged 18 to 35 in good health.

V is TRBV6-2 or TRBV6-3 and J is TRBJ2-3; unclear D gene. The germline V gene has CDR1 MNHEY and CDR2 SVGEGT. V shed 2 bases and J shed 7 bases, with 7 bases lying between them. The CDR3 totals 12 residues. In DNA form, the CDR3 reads TGTGCCAGCAGTTACGTGATGAATACGCAGTATTTT. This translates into CASSYVMNTQYF.

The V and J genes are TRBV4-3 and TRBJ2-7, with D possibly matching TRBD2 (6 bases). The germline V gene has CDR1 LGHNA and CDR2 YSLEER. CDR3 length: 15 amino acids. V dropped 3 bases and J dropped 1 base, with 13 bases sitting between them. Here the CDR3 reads CASSQNIGGSYEQYF. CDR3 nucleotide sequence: TGCGCCAGCAGCCAGAATATTGGGGGGTCCTACGAGCAGTACTTC.

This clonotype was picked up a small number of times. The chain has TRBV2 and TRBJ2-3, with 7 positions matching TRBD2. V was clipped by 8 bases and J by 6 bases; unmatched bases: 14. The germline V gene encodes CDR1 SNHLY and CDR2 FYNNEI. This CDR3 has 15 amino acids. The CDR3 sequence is CASLRLAGLPDTQYF. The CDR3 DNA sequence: TGTGCCAGCCTTCGACTAGCCGGGCTCCCTGATACGCAGTATTTT.

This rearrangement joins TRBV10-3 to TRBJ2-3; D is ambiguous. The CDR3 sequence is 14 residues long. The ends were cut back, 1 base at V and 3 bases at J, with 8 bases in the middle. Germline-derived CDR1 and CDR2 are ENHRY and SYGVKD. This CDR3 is CAISEFLGTDTQYF. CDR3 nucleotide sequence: TGTGCCATCAGTGAGTTCTTGGGTACAGATACGCAGTATTTT.

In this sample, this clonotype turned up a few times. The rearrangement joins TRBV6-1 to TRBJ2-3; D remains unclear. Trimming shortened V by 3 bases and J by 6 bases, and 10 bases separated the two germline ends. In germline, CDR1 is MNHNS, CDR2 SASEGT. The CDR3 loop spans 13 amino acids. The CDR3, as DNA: TGTGCCAGCAGTGACGGTGCACAGGATACGCAGTATTTT. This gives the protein CASSDGAQDTQYF.

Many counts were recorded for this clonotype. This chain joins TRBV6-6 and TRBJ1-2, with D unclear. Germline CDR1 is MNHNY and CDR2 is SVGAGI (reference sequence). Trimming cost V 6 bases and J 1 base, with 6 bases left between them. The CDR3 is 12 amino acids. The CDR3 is CASSPDNYGYTF. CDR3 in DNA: TGTGCCAGCAGCCCCGATAACTATGGCTACACCTTC.

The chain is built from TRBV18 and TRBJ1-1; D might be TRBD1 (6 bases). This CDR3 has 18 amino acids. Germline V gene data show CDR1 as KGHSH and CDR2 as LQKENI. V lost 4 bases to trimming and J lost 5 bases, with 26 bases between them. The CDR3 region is CASSRQEKINRERTEAFF. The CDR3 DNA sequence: TGTGCCAGCTCACGCCAGGAGAAAATAAACAGGGAGCGGACTGAAGCTTTCTTT.

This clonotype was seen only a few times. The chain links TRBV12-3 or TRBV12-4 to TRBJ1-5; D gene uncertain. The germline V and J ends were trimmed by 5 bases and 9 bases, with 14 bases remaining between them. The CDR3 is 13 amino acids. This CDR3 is CASSPTPFRPQHF. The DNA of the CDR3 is TGTGCCAGCAGTCCGACACCCTTTCGGCCCCAGCATTTT.

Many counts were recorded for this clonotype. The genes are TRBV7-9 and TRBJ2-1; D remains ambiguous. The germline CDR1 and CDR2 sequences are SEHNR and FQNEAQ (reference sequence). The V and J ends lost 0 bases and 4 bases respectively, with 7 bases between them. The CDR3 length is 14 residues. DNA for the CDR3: TGTGCCAGCAGCTTAGCGGGATCTTACAATGAGCAGTTCTTC. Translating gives CASSLAGSYNEQFF.

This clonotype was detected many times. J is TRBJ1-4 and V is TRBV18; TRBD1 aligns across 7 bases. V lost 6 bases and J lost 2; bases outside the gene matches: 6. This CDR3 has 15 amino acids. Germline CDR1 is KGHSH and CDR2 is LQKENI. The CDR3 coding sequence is TGTGCCAGCTCGCCTCAACAGGGGACTAATGAAAAACTGTTTTTT. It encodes CASSPQQGTNEKLFF.

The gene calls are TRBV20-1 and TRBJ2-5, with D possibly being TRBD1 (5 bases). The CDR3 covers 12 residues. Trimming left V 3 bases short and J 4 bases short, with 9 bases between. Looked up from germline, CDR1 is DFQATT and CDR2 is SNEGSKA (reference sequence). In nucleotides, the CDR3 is TGCAGTGCTAGTGAGCAGGGAGAGACCCAGTACTTC. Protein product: CSASEQGETQYF.

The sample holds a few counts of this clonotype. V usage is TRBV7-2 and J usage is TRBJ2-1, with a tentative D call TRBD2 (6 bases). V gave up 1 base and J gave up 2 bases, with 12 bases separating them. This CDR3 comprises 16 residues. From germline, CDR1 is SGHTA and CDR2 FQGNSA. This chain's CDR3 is CASSLDGRGTYNEQFF. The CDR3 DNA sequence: TGTGCCAGCAGCTTAGATGGGCGGGGAACCTACAATGAGCAGTTCTTC. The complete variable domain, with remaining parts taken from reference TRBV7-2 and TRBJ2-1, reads GAGVSQSPSNKVTEKGKDVELRCDPISGHTALYWYRQSLGQGLEFLIYFQGNSAPDKSGLPSDRFSAERTGGSVSTLTIQRTQQEDSAVYLCASSLDGRGTYNEQFFGPGTRLTVL.

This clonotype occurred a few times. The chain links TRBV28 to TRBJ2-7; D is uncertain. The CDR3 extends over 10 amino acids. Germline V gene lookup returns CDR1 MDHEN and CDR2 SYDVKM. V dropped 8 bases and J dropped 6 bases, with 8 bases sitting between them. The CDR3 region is CASGPREQYF. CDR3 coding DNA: TGTGCCAGCGGCCCCCGCGAGCAGTACTTC.

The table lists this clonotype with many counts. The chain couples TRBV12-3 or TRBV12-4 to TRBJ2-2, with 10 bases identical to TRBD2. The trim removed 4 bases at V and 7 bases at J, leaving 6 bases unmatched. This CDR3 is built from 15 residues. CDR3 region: CASSSSGGWNGELFF. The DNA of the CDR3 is TGTGCCAGCAGTTCTAGCGGGGGATGGAACGGGGAGCTGTTTTTT.